This TCR beta chain was captured in a study of T cells in Graves' hyperthyroidism and ophthalmopathy. Active moderate-to-severe ophthalmopathy, Clinical Activity Score at least 3, NOSPECS at least 4, under 3 months' duration. Fresh peripheral blood, approximately 10 ml, was the source of the PBMCs. Trimming cost V 3 bases and J 7 bases; bases outside gene matches: 12. The CDR3 has 15 residues. Germline CDR1 reads DFQATT; CDR2 reads SNEGSKA (reference sequence). Using RNA transcripts as the source, TCR beta CDR3 regions were amplified. With the HTBI primer set, the TCR CDR3 went through a first round of RT-PCR. MiXCR, run by TCRdb on the multiplex PCR reads, gives a single entry per CDR3 protein. Of some 490,000 distinct CDR3 sequences listed, roughly 16% were seen once; the top ten hold over 25%. This clonotype has ten or more counts.

The V gene is TRBV20-1, the J gene TRBJ2-7, with 10 bases lining up with TRBD2. Sequences were obtained from blood. This sequence originates from a young woman with Graves' ophthalmopathy. The chain's CDR3 is CSASGGPGTSVEQYF. The DNA for the CDR3 is TGCAGTGCTAGCGGGGGTCCCGGGACTAGCGTTGAGCAGTACTTC.